This TCR beta chain appears in the sequencing data of a study of blood T cell repertoires in COVID-19. Assay: immunoSEQ multiplex PCR; the TCRdb copy retains only in-frame clones and omits some. Of 250,000 or so clones listed, 88% are singletons. The CDR3 consists of 15 residues. Germline V CDR1 and CDR2: KGHSH, LQKENI. V lost 2 bases, J lost 2 bases, and 9 bases lay in between. The source of this sequence is a man aged 80 or over with acute or convalescent COVID-19. Sequencing used peripheral blood. The chain is built from TRBV18 and TRBJ2-2; D may be TRBD2 (5 bases). Here the CDR3 DNA reads TGTGCCAGCTCACCAATTACTAGAAACACCGGGGAGCTGTTTTTT. It translates to CASSPITRNTGELFF.